This T cell receptor (beta chain) appears in the sequencing data of a study of Graves' ophthalmopathy and Graves' hyperthyroidism (dated by TCRdb to 2017 to 2018). In terms of the full investigation: Peripheral blood samples were taken at the time of initial diagnosis, before any treatment was given. An independent validation cohort comprised 18 hyperthyroidism patients and 17 patients who later progressed from hyperthyroidism to ophthalmopathy. In total, 120 to 150 blood samples were TCR-sequenced: roughly 45 ophthalmopathy, 80 or so hyperthyroidism and some 17 hyperthyroidism-to-ophthalmopathy patients. In six hyperthyroidism patients, the T-cell repertoire of thyroid tissue was compared with the T-cell repertoire of blood. TCR beta repertoire signatures were used to distinguish Graves' ophthalmopathy from Graves' hyperthyroidism and to predict progression to ophthalmopathy. Following sample collection, hyperthyroidism patients were given methimazole at a starting dose of 30 mg daily, and ophthalmopathy patients were given high-dose intravenous methylprednisolone. For training and testing, the approximately 97 patients in the discovery cohort were randomly divided in a 7:3 ratio. To explore V-J signatures that distinguish ophthalmopathy from hyperthyroidism, a discovery set of about a hundred patients was enrolled, made up of 40 to 45 with ophthalmopathy and 57 with stable hyperthyroidism. General conclusions and limits of the study: Among expanded thyroid clonotypes with frequency above 0.001, most also showed up in blood, which suggests that blood repertoires may reflect the thyroid immune response. In cross-validation, the 13-signature model distinguished ophthalmopathy from stable hyperthyroidism with approximately 90% sensitivity and 81.08% specificity, and in the test set the corresponding values were roughly 80% and 76%. Sample size was not predetermined statistically, and investigators were not blinded to group allocation. In validation, the model predicted ophthalmopathy progression with 70.59% sensitivity and about 77% specificity; roughly 12 predicted patients were CT-confirmed with GO in a median of around 6.5 months.

Ophthalmopathy patients were characterized by moderately to severely active disease, a Clinical Activity Score of at least 3, a NOSPECS grade of at least 4, and a disease duration under 3 months. Anyone with other autoimmune diseases, uncontrolled infections, pregnancy or lactation was excluded from the study. Diagnosis relied on clinical symptoms, serum thyroxine, TRAb, thyroid ultrasound and orbital computed tomography. PBMCs were isolated from 10 ml of fresh peripheral blood by Ficoll-Paque density gradient centrifugation. Total RNA was extracted with Trizol reagent and quality-checked on an Agilent 2100 Bioanalyzer. TCR beta CDR3 regions were amplified from RNA transcripts for repertoire sequencing. A first-round RT-PCR used HTBI primers with the Qiagen OneStep RT-PCR kit, followed by a second-round multiplex PCR, size selection and purification. The libraries underwent paired-end sequencing with 100 bp reads on an Illumina HiSeq2000. Per the authors' processing: SOAPnuke was used to process the reads, removing any read that contained adapters or uncalled bases, had a mean Phred below 15, or lacked an exact match to the constant primer or identifier. High-quality paired reads were merged with COPE v1.2.5. Clonotypes were defined as unique nucleotide sequences and were aligned to IMGT TRB V, D and J references using MiTCR v1.1. Analysis was restricted to V-J combinations with a frequency above 0.0001, which covered roughly 99% of repertoires. For each V-J combination, a TCR clonal expansion and chaos score was defined as the ratio of F50 clonal expansion to chaos observed in the TCRdist matrix. Welch's t-statistics and random forest were used to reduce the features to about a dozen V-J combinations, which were then used as input to a naive Bayes classifier. Thyroid-blood repertoire similarity was quantified with the Morisita-Horn index. Through fastp at Q25 and MiXCR, TCRdb rebuilt clones from the public reads, retaining in-frame beta chains. Entries are consolidated by CDR3 protein sequence, retaining the most common genes and DNA. The V and J calls reflect TCRdb's pipeline rather than the authors' work. Counted in this sample were approximately 210,000 distinct CDR3 sequences; under 30% of them appeared once. 9.1% of the sample lies in the top ten.

This clonotype was detected ten times or more. Its antigen specificity is not known. No clone much larger than this one lies a single base away; base qualities are absent. Trimming costs V 3 bases and J 2 bases, and their ends lie 11 bases apart. Counted from cysteine to phenylalanine, this CDR3 has 14 amino acids. Only the CDR3 region is kept as DNA, spanning 42 bases read in frame from base 1. The germline V gene gives CDR1 as MGHDK and CDR2 as SYGVNS. This clonotype was sampled from a man aged 50 or older with Graves' ophthalmopathy. Donor details come from another sample of the same person, matched by shared clones. The chain was built from TRBV25-1 and TRBJ2-7; a confident D gene designation cannot be given. The specimen sequenced was peripheral blood. The nucleotides are TGTGCCAGCAGTGAGCTAGTAGCCCCCTACGAGCAGTACTTC. Its protein product is CASSELVAPYEQYF.